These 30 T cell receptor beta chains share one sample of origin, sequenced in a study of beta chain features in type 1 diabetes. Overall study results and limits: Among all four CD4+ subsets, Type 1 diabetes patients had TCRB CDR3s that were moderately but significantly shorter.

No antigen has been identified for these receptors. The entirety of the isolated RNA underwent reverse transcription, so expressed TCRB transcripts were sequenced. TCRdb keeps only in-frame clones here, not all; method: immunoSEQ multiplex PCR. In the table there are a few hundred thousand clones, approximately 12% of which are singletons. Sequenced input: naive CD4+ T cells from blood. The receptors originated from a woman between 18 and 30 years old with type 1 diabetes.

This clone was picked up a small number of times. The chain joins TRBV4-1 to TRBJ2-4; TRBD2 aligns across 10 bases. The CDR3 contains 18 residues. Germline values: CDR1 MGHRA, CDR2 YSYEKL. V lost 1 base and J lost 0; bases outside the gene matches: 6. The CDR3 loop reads CASSQGILAGVAKNIQYF. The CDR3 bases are TGCGCCAGCAGCCAAGGAATTCTAGCGGGAGTAGCCAAAAACATTCAGTACTTC.

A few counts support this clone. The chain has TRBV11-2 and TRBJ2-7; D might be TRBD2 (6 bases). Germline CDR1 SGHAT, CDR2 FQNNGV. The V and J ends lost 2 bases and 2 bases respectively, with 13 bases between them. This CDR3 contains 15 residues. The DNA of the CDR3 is TGTGCCAGCAGCTTATCTTTTAGCGGCCCCTACGAGCAGTACTTC. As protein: CASSLSFSGPYEQYF.

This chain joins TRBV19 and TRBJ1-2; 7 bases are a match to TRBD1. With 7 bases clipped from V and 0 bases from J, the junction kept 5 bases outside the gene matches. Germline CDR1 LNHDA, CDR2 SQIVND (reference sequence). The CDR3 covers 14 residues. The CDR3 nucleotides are TGTGCCAGTACTGGGACAGCCTCTAACTATGGCTACACCTTC. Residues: CASTGTASNYGYTF.

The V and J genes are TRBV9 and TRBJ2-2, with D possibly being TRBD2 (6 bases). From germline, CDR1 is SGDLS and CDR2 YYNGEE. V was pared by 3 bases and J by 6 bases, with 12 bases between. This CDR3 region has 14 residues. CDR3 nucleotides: TGTGCCAGCAGCGCTACCGCGGGGTCCGGGGAGCTGTTTTTT. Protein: CASSATAGSGELFF.

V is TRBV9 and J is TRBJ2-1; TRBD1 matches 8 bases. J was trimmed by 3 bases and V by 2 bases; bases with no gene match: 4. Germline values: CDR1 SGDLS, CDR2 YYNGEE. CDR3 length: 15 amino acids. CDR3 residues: CASSVGRGLYNEQFF. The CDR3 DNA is TGTGCCAGCAGCGTGGGCAGGGGGCTCTACAATGAGCAGTTCTTC. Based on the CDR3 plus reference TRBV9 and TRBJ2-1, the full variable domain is DSGVTQTPKHLITATGQRVTLRCSPRSGDLSVYWYQQSLDQGLQFLIQYYNGEERAKGNILERFSAQQFPDLHSELNLSSLELGDSALYFCASSVGRGLYNEQFFGPGTRLTVL.

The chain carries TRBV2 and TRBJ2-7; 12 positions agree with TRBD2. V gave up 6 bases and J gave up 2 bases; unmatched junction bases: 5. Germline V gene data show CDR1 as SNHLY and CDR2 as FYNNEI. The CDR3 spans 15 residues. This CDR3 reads CASRSRTSGTYEQYF. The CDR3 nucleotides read TGTGCCAGCAGGAGCCGGACTAGCGGGACCTACGAGCAGTACTTC.

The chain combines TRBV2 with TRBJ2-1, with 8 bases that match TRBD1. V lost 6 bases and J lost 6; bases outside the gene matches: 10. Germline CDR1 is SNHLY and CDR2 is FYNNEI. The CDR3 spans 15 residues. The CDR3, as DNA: TGTGCCAGCAGGAAGGACAGGGCCATTGGCAATGAGCAGTTCTTC. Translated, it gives CASRKDRAIGNEQFF.

As DNA, the CDR3 is TGTGCCAGCTCCATGGCGGGAGGGCCGTACAATGAGCAGTTCTTC. Translated, it gives CASSMAGGPYNEQFF. The rearrangement links TRBV7-9 to TRBJ2-1, with TRBD2 matching over 9 bases. Trimming removed 8 bases from V and 4 bases from J; junction bases left unmatched: 9. Germline CDR1 and CDR2: SEHNR and FQNEAQ (reference sequence). The CDR3 runs to 15 residues.

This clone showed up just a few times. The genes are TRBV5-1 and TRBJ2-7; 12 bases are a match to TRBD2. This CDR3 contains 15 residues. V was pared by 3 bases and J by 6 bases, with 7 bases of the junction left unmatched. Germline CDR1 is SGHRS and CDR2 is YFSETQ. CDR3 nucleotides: TGCGCCAGCAGCTCCGCTGGACTAGCGGGACGCGAGCAGTACTTC. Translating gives CASSSAGLAGREQYF.

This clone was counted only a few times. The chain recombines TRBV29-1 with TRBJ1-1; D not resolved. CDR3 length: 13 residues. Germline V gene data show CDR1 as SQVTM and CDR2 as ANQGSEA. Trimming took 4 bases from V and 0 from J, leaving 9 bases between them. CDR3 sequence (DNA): TGCAGCGTTGGTCACACCGTGAACACTGAAGCTTTCTTT. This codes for CSVGHTVNTEAFF.

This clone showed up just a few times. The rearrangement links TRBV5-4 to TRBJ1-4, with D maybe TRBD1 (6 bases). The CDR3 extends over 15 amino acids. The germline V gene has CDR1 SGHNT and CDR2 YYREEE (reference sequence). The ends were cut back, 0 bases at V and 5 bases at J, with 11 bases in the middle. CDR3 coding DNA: TGTGCCAGCAGCTTGGATGGACAGCGCAATGAAAAACTGTTTTTT. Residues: CASSLDGQRNEKLFF.

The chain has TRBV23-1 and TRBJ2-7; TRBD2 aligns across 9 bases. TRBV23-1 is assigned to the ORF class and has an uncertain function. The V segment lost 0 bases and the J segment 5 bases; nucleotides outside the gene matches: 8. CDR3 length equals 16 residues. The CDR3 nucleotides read TGCGCCAGCAGTCAATCGGGATTAGCGGGAGTCAACGAGCAGTACTTC. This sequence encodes CASSQSGLAGVNEQYF.

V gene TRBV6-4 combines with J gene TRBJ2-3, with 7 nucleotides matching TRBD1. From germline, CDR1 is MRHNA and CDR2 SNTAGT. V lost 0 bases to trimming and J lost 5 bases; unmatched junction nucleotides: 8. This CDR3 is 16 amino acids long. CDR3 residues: CASSDSRDRRKDTQYF. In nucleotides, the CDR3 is TGTGCCAGCAGTGACTCGAGGGACAGACGAAAAGATACGCAGTATTTT.

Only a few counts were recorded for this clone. The DNA for the CDR3 is TGCGCCAGCAGCTTGGTGACAGGCCAAGGCACTGAAGCTTTCTTT. Encoded protein: CASSLVTGQGTEAFF. V usage is TRBV5-1 and J usage is TRBJ1-1, with D tentatively TRBD1 (6 bases). The CDR3 spans 15 residues. V was clipped by 0 bases and J by 4 bases, with 13 bases between them. CDR1 and CDR2 from the germline V gene are SGHRS and YFSETQ.

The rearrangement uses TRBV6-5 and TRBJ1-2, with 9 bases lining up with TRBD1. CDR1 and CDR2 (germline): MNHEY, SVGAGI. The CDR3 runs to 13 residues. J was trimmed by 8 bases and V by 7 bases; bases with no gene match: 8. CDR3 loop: CASNTGTGRGYTF. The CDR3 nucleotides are TGTGCCAGCAATACCGGGACAGGGCGCGGCTACACCTTC.

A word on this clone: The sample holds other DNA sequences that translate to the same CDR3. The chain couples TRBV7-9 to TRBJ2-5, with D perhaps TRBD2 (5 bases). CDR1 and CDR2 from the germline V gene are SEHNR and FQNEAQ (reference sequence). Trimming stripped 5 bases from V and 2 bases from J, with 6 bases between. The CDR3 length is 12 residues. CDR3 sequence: CASSRDQETQYF. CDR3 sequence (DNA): TGTGCCAGCAGCCGGGATCAAGAGACCCAGTACTTC.

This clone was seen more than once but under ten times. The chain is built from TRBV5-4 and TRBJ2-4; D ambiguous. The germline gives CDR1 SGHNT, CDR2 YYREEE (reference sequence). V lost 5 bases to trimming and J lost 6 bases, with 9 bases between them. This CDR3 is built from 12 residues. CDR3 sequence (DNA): TGTGCCAGCAGTTATGACTTAAACATTCAGTACTTC. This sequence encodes CASSYDLNIQYF.

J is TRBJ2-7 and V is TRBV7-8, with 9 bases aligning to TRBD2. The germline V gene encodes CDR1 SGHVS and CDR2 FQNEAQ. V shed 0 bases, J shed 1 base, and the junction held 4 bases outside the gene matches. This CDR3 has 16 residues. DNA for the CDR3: TGTGCCAGCAGCTTAGCGTTAGCGGGAGAGTCCTACGAGCAGTACTTC. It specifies CASSLALAGESYEQYF.

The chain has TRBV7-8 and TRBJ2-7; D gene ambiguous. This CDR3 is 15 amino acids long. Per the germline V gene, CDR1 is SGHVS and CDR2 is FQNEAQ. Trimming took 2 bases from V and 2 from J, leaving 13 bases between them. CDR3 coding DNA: TGTGCCAGCAGCTTACCGGCCGGGTCCACCTACGAGCAGTACTTC. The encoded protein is CASSLPAGSTYEQYF.

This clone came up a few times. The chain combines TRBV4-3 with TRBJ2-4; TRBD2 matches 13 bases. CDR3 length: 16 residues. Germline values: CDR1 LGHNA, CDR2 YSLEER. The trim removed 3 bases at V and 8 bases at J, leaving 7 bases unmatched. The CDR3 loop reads CASSQGLAGLRDIQYF. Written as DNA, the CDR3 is TGCGCCAGCAGCCAGGGACTAGCGGGACTCCGCGACATTCAGTACTTC.

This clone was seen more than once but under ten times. The CDR3 DNA sequence: TGTGCCAGCAGCCAACGGGCGGGGGGACAAGAGACCCAGTACTTC. This encodes CASSQRAGGQETQYF. The chain carries TRBV7-2 and TRBJ2-5; 8 positions agree with TRBD2. CDR3 size: 15 residues. The ends lost 5 bases at V and 2 bases at J; junction bases unmatched: 7. Germline V gene sequence: CDR1 SGHTA, CDR2 FQGNSA.

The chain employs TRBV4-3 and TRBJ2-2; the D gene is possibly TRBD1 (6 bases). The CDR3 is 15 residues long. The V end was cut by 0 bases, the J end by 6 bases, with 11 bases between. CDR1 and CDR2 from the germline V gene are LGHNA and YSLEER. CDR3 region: CASSQEATGSGELFF. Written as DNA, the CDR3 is TGCGCCAGCAGCCAAGAGGCCACAGGGTCCGGGGAGCTGTTTTTT.

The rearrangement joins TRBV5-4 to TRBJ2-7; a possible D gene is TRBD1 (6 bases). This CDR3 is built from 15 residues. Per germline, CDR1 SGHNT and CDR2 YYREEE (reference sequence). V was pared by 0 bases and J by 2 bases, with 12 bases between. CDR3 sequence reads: CASSLAGQITYEQYF. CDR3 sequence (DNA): TGTGCCAGCAGCTTGGCTGGACAGATAACCTACGAGCAGTACTTC.

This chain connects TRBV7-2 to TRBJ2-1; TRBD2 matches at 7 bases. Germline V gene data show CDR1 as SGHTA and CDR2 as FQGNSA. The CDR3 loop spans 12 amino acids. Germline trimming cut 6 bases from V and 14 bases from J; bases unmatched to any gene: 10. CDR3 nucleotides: TGTGCCAGCAGTTCCAGCGGGACCGCGGAGTTCTTC. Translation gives CASSSSGTAEFF.

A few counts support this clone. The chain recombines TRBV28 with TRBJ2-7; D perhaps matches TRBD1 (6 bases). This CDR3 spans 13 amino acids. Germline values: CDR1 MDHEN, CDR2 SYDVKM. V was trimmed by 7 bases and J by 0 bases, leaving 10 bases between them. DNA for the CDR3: TGTGCCAGCAAGGTGGGGGCCTCCTACGAGCAGTACTTC. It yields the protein CASKVGASYEQYF.

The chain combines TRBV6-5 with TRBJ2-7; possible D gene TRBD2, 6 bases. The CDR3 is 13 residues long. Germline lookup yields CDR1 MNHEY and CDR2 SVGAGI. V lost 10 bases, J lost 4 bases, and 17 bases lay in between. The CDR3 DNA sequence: TGTGCCACCACCGGAGCGGGTAAATACGAGCAGTACTTC. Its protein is CATTGAGKYEQYF.

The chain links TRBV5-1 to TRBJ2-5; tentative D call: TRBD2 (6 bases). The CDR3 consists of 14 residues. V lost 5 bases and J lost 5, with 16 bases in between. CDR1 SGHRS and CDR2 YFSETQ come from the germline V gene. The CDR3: CASRMASVDETQYF. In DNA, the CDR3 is TGCGCCAGCAGAATGGCTAGCGTAGACGAGACCCAGTACTTC.

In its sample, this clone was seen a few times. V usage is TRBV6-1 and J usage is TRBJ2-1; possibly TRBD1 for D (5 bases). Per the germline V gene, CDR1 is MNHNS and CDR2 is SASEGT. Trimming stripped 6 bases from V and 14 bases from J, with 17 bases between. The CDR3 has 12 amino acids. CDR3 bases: TGTGCCAGCAGCGAAATAGGGGTTGTGGAGTTCTTC. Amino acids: CASSEIGVVEFF.

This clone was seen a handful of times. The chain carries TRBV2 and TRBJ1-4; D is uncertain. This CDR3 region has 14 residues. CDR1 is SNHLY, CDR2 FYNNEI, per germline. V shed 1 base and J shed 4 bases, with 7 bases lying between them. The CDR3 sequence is CASSEGYYNEKLFF. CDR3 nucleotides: TGTGCCAGCAGTGAAGGATACTATAATGAAAAACTGTTTTTT.

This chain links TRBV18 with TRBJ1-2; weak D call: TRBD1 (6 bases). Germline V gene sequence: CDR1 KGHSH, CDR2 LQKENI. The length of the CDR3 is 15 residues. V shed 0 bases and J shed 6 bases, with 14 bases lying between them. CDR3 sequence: CASSPPSTGHDGYTF. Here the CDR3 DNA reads TGTGCCAGCTCACCACCAAGCACAGGGCATGATGGCTACACCTTC.